This TCR beta chain derives from a study of blood T cell repertoires in COVID-19. Background on the study: Samples came from the United States, Italy and Spain, spanning acute and convalescent COVID-19.

The CDR3 has 13 amino acids. CDR1 MNHEY and CDR2 SMNVEV come from the germline V gene (reference sequence). Trimming left V 3 bases short and J 4 bases short, with 8 bases between. The authors' processing: Reference gene primers were amplified, and this amplification served to estimate nucleated cell counts. Data came from immunoSEQ multiplex PCR; TCRdb stores just in-frame clones and leaves some out. The DNA was the basis for D and trimming; V, J and clone size are from that table. The table records tens of thousands of clones, about 75% of them present only once. The receptor was derived from a man in his 70s with active or convalescent COVID-19. V gene TRBV27 combines with J gene TRBJ2-3; D unclear. The sample consisted of peripheral blood. The CDR3 here is CASSFTGPDTQYF. The CDR3 DNA reads TGTGCCAGCAGTTTTACTGGGCCAGATACGCAGTATTTT.